This T cell receptor (beta chain) was identified in a study of neoadjuvant nivolumab and ipilimumab in lung cancer. Study conclusions and caveats: Only two of four nivolumab-treated tumors gained richness and clonality by surgery. A small number of samples were TCR sequenced.

As to this clone: No antigen is known for it.

Profiled with immunoSEQ multiplex PCR; TCRdb holds only in-frame clones, not every one. The sample lists 6,500 to 8,500 clones, under 90% occurring once. The receptor was isolated from an adult with non-small cell lung cancer. Some clones in this sample may be carry-over from other donors' samples. This sample comprised tumor tissue, obtained after neoadjuvant nivolumab, alone or with ipilimumab, at or shortly before surgery.

The DNA for the CDR3 is TGTGCCAGCAGCCCTCAGCGGCTAGCGGGAACCGGGGAGCTGTTTTTT. Protein sequence: CASSPQRLAGTGELFF. This chain connects TRBV7-3 to TRBJ2-2; 9 positions agree with TRBD2. With V trimmed by 5 bases and J by 5 bases, 9 bases remained unmatched. CDR3 length equals 16 residues. Looked up from germline, CDR1 is SGHTA and CDR2 is FQGTGA.